This T cell receptor (delta chain) was retrieved from a study of gamma-delta T cells after stem cell transplantation. There are a few counts of this clone. This CDR3 contains 18 residues. J was trimmed by 0 bases and V by 3 bases; bases with no gene match: 11. The germline V gene has CDR1 GEAIGNYY and CDR2 EKD. With CATT, TCRdb re-called clones from the RT-PCR reads. The data contain 12,000 to 15,000 delta-chain clones, 30% to 35% of them seen just once; the ten biggest clones take up approximately 3.9%. This sequence originates from a human donor. It is not recorded whose cells these are; they may come from a transplant donor. The chain links TRDV2 to TRDJ1; 11 nucleotides match TRDD3. Input material: gamma-delta T cells. CDR3 sequence reads: CACDAILGDSPYTDKLIF. DNA of the CDR3: TGTGCCTGTGACGCTATACTGGGGGATAGCCCGTACACCGATAAACTCATCTTT.